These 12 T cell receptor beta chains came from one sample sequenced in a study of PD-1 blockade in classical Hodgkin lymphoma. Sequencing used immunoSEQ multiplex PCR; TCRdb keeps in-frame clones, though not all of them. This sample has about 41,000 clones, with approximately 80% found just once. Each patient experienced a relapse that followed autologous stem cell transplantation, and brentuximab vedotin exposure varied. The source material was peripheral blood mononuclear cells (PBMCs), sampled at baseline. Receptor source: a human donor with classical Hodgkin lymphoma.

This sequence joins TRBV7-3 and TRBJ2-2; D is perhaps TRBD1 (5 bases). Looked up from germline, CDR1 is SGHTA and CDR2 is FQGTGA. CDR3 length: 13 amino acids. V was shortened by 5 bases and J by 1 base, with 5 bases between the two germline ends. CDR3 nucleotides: TGTGCCAGCAGCGACAGGAACACCGGGGAGCTGTTTTTT. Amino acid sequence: CASSDRNTGELFF.

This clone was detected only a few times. Here the CDR3 DNA reads TGTGCCAGCAGTCTTGCCGGGACAGACTTTAGCGAGCAGTACTTC. This codes for CASSLAGTDFSEQYF. V and J are TRBV27 and TRBJ2-7; TRBD1 agrees at 7 bases. The junction had 13 bases not matched to a gene; V was cut back by 5 bases and J by 6 bases. There are 15 residues in the CDR3. In germline, CDR1 is MNHEY, CDR2 SMNVEV (reference sequence).

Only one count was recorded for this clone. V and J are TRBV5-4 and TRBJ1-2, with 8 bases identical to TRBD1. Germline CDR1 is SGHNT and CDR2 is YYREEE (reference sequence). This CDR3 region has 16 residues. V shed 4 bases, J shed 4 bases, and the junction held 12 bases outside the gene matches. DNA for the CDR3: TGTGCCAGCAGCCCGATCCCTCGGACAGGGACCTATGGCTACACCTTC. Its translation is CASSPIPRTGTYGYTF. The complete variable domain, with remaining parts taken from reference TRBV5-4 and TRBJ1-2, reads ETGVTQSPTHLIKTRGQQVTLRCSSQSGHNTVSWYQQALGQGPQFIFQYYREEENGRGNFPPRFSGLQFPNYSSELNVNALELDDSALYLCASSPIPRTGTYGYTFGSGTRLTVV.

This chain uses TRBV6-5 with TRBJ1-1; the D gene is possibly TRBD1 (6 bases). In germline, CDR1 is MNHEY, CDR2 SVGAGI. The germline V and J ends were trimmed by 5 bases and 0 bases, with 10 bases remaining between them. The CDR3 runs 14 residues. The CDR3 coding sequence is TGTGCCAGCAGTGCAGGGGCCTTGAACACTGAAGCTTTCTTT. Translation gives CASSAGALNTEAFF.

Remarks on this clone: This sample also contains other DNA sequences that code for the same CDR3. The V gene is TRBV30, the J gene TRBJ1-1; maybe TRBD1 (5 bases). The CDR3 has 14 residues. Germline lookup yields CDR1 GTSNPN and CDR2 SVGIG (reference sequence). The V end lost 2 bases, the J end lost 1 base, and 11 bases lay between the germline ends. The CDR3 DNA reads TGTGCCTGGAGTTCCGGGACTCCGAACACTGAAGCTTTCTTT. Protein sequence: CAWSSGTPNTEAFF.

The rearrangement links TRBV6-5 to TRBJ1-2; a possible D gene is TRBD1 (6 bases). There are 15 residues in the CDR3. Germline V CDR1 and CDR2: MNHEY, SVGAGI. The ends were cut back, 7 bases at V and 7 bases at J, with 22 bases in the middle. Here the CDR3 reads CASTSPVGGAGGYTF. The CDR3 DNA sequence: TGTGCCAGCACTTCCCCTGTTGGGGGGGCGGGTGGCTACACCTTC.

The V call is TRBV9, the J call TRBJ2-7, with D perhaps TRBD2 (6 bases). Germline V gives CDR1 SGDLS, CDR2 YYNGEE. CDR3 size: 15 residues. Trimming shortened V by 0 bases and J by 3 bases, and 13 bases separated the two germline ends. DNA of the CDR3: TGTGCCAGCAGCGTAGAAGCGGGCCTGAGCTACGAGCAGTACTTC. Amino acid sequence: CASSVEAGLSYEQYF.

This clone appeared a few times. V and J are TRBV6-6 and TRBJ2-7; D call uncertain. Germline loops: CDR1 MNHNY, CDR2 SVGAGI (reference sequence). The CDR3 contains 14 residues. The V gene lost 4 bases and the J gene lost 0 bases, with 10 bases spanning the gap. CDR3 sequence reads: CASSFSEDSYEQYF. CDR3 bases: TGTGCCAGCAGTTTCTCGGAAGACTCCTACGAGCAGTACTTC.

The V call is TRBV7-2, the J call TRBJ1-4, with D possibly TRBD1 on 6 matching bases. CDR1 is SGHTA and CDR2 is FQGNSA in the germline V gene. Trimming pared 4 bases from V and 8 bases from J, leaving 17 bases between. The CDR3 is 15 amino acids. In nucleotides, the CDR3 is TGTGCCAGCAGCTGGCAGGGAGGGGGAAACGAAAAACTGTTTTTT. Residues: CASSWQGGGNEKLFF.

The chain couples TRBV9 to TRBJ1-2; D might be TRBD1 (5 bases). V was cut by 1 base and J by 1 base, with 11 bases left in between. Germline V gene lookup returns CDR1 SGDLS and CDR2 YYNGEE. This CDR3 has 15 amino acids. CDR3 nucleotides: TGTGCCAGCAGCGTAAGGGGTATCAGTAACTATGGCTACACCTTC. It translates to CASSVRGISNYGYTF.

CDR3 residues: CASSPDRVTYGYTF. In DNA form, the CDR3 reads TGTGCCAGCAGTCCAGACAGGGTGACCTATGGCTACACCTTC. The genes are TRBV27 and TRBJ1-2; 7 bases line up with TRBD1. Trimming took 5 bases from V and 4 from J; bases not matched to a gene: 7. The germline CDR1 and CDR2 sequences are MNHEY and SMNVEV (reference sequence). The CDR3 has 14 amino acids.

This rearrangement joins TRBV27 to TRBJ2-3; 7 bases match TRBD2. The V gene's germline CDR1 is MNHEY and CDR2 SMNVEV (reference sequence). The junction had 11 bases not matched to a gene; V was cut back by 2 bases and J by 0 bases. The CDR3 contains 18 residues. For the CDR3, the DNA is TGTGCCAGCAGTTTAAGGAACTCAGCGGGGATTAGCACAGATACGCAGTATTTT. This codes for CASSLRNSAGISTDTQYF.